This record concerns one T cell receptor beta chain sequence. This specimen belongs to a study of Ad26.COV2.S vaccination and SARS-CoV-2 variants. Clones were sequenced by immunoSEQ multiplex PCR, and TCRdb holds only the in-frame ones, with some missing. The repertoire holds about 350,000 clones, around 88% seen once, with roughly 10% in the top ten. Stated treatment: 15 to 20 received Ad26.COV2.S at low or high dose, single or two shots; roughly five received placebo; per-sample allocation not given. Sampling was done on day 63 after the first vaccine or placebo injection. The clonotype originates from a person aged 18-60 years who received the Ad26.COV2.S COVID-19 vaccine or a placebo. The sequencing used peripheral blood, collected in a trial of Ad26.COV2.S vaccine versus placebo.

In DNA, the CDR3 is TGTGCAAGTCGCTTAGGGGGACGGCTGAACACTGAAGCTTTCTTT. Its protein product is CASRLGGRLNTEAFF. J is TRBJ1-1 and V is TRBV12-2. TRBV12-2 is tagged as a pseudogene. CDR3 length equals 15 residues.